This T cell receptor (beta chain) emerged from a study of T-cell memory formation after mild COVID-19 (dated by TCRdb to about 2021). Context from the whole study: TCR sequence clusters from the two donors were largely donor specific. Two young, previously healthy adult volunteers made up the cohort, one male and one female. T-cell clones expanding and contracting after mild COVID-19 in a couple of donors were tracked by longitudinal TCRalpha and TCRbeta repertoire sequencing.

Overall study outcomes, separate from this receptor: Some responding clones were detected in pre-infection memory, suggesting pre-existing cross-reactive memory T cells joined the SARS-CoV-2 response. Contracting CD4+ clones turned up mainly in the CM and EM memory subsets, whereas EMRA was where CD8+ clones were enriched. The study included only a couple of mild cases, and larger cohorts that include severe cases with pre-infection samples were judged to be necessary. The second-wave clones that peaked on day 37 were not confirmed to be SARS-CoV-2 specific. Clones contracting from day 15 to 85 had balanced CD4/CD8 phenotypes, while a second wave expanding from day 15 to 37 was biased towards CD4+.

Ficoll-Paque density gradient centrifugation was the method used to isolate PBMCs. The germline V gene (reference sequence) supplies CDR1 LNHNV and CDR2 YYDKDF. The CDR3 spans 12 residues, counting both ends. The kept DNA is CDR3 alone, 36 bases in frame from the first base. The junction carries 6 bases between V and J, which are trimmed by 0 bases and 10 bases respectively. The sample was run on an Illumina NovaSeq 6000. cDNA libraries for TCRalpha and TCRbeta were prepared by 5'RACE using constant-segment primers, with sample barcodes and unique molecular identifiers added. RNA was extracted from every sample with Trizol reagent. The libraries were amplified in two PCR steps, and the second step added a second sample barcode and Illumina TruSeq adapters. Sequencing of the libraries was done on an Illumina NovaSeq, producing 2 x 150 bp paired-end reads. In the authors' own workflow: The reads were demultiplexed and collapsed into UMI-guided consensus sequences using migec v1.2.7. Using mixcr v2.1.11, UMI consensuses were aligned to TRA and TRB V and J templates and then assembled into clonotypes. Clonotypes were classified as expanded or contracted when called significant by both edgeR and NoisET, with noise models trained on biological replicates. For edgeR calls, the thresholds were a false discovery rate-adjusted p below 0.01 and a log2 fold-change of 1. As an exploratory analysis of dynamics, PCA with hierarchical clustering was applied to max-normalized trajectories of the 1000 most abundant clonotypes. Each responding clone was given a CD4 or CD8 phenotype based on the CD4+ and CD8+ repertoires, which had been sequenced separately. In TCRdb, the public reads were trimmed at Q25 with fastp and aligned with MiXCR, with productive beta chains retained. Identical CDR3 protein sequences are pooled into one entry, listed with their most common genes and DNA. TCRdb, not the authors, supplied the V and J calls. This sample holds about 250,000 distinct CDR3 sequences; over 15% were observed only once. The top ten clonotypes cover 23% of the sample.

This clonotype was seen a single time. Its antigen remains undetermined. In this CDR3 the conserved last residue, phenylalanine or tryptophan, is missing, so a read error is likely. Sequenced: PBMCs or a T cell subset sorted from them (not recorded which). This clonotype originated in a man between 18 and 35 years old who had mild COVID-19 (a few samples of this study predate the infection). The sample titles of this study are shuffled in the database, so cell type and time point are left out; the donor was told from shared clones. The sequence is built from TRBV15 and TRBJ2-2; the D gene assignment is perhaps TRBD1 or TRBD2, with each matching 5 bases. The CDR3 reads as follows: CATSREGTELFL. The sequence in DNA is TGTGCCACCAGCAGAGAGGGGACGGAGCTGTTTCTT.